Sequencing of this T cell receptor delta chain was carried out in a study of gamma-delta T cells after stem cell transplantation. Germline V gene sequence: CDR1 TSWWSYY, CDR2 QGS. This CDR3 is built from 22 residues. Trimming pared 3 bases from V and 0 bases from J, leaving 32 bases between. For this clone: A single base is all that separates this from a far larger clone, so a read error is likely. Other DNA sequences in the sample encode the same CDR3.

TCRdb re-called clones from the RT-PCR reads via CATT. The sample contains about 1,400 delta-chain clones, 40% to 55% of which appear only once. The chain is built from TRDV1 and TRDJ1; D unresolved. Material: gamma-delta T cells. The sequence came from a human donor. It is not recorded whose cells these are; they may come from a transplant donor. The CDR3 region is CALGDLRLVWLDTPDYTDKLIF. CDR3 sequence (DNA): TGTGCTCTTGGGGACTTACGGCTGGTTTGGCTTGACACTCCCGACTACACCGATAAACTCATCTTT.